The clone carrying this T cell receptor beta chain was detected only a few times. The antigen remains undetermined. Regions amplified from RNA transcripts were the TCR beta CDR3 regions. A set of HTBI primers served as the primers for a first-round RT-PCR of the TCR CDR3. TCRdb passed the multiplex PCR reads through MiXCR, listing each CDR3 protein once. This table has hundreds of thousands of distinct CDR3 sequences, 14% appearing once. These data come from a study of T cells in Graves' hyperthyroidism and ophthalmopathy. Study observations and caveats: Blood shared most expanded thyroid clonotypes above 0.001.

On the basis of clinical symptoms, serum thyroxine and TRAb, thyroid ultrasound and orbital computed tomography, diagnoses were made. The source of the PBMCs was less than 12 ml of fresh peripheral blood. The CDR3 totals 15 residues. Trimming removed 2 bases at V and 8 bases at J, with 15 bases between. Germline assignment: CDR1 WSHSY and CDR2 SAAADI. Specimen: blood. This chain uses TRBV10-2 with TRBJ2-2, with D tentatively TRBD1 or TRBD2 (6 bases each). This receptor was taken from a woman under 30 with Graves' hyperthyroidism. CDR3 DNA sequence: TGCGCCAGCAGTGAGGGGGTGGGGGGCGAAGGGGAGCTGTTTTTT. Protein: CASSEGVGGEGELFF.